This passage covers 8 T cell receptor beta chains from one sample sequenced in a study of blood T cell repertoires in COVID-19. Sequencing was performed with immunoSEQ multiplex PCR; in TCRdb, only in-frame clones are kept and a portion is missing. The profile shows under 250,000 clones, roughly 80% of them singletons. Sample: peripheral blood. Receptors were obtained from a woman in her 70s with COVID-19, enrolled during active disease.

This chain joins TRBV6-4 and TRBJ2-1; TRBD2 agrees at 10 bases. This CDR3 spans 17 amino acids. J was trimmed by 2 bases and V by 6 bases; bases with no gene match: 10. Germline assignment: CDR1 MRHNA and CDR2 SNTAGT. CDR3 protein: CASSLDGAGGPYNEQFF. The CDR3 nucleotides are TGTGCCAGCAGCCTTGACGGAGCGGGAGGGCCCTACAATGAGCAGTTCTTC.

In regard to this clone: Within the sample, other DNA sequences also encode this same CDR3. V is TRBV19 and J is TRBJ2-3; no clear D gene. The CDR3 has 13 amino acids. Trimming left V 5 bases short and J 3 bases short, with 9 bases between. In germline, CDR1 is LNHDA, CDR2 SQIVND (reference sequence). The CDR3 loop is CASSYSRTDTQYF. The DNA for the CDR3 is TGTGCCAGTAGTTATTCTAGGACAGATACGCAGTATTTT.

The rearrangement links TRBV11-2 to TRBJ2-1, with 9 bases matching TRBD2. The CDR3 runs 16 residues. V gave up 5 bases and J gave up 7 bases; unmatched junction bases: 12. Germline V gene sequence: CDR1 SGHAT, CDR2 FQNNGV. CDR3 residues: CASSKSPREGWNEQFF. The CDR3 DNA is TGTGCCAGCAGCAAAAGCCCGCGGGAGGGATGGAATGAGCAGTTCTTC.

The gene calls are TRBV10-1 and TRBJ1-1, with 7 positions matching TRBD1. The CDR3 covers 17 residues. The V and J ends lost 6 bases and 0 bases, in that order; junction bases with no gene match: 13. Germline CDR1 is WNHNN and CDR2 is SYGVQD (reference sequence). This CDR3 is CASRWTGRHLLNTEAFF. In DNA, the CDR3 is TGCGCCAGCAGATGGACAGGACGACACCTCCTGAACACTGAAGCTTTCTTT.

Regarding this clone: This CDR3 fails to terminate in the conserved phenylalanine or tryptophan, so it likely reflects a read error. The DNA is left out, because the CDR3 cannot be placed on it with certainty; the CDR3 is given as TCRdb lists it. The rearrangement uses TRBV2 and TRBJ2-7; TRBD2 is the table's D call and was not checked against the DNA. From germline, CDR1 is SNHLY and CDR2 FYNNEI. Termini included, the CDR3 measures 11 amino acids. CDR3 protein: CASSPGLFFIL.

The rearrangement uses TRBV20-1 and TRBJ2-1; 7 bases agree with TRBD1. Germline-derived CDR1 and CDR2 are DFQATT and SNEGSKA (reference sequence). The junction had 13 bases not matched to a gene; V was cut back by 3 bases and J by 5 bases. The CDR3 has 16 residues. The chain's CDR3 is CSASRNPGQPNNEQFF. The CDR3 DNA sequence: TGCAGTGCTAGTCGAAACCCGGGACAGCCGAACAATGAGCAGTTCTTC.

The sample holds a few counts of this clone. The rearrangement links TRBV12-3 or TRBV12-4 to TRBJ1-2; 7 positions agree with TRBD1. V dropped 4 bases and J dropped 9; count of bases not matched to a gene: 8. The CDR3 covers 13 residues. The CDR3 sequence is CASSSGQSISYTF. DNA for the CDR3: TGTGCCAGCAGTTCGGGACAGTCTATAAGCTACACCTTC.

The genes are TRBV18 and TRBJ2-7, with 7 nucleotides matching TRBD2. The CDR3 runs to 17 residues. The V gene's germline CDR1 is KGHSH and CDR2 LQKENI. V gave up 4 bases and J gave up 2 bases; unmatched junction bases: 14. DNA of the CDR3: TGTGCCAGCTCACTTTCGAGTGGGGCGGGAGCTCCCTACGAGCAGTACTTC. As protein: CASSLSSGAGAPYEQYF.